Only a few counts were recorded for the clone carrying this TCR beta chain. This sample was taken from a study of T cells in Graves' hyperthyroidism and ophthalmopathy. The source material, RNA transcripts, was used to amplify TCR beta CDR3 regions. During a first-round RT-PCR of the TCR CDR3, the HTBI primer set was used. TCRdb redid the calling of the multiplex PCR reads with MiXCR, one entry per CDR3 protein. This sample has some 600,000 distinct CDR3 sequences, with over 11% found just once. CDR3 size: 15 residues. The germline gives CDR1 ENHRY, CDR2 SYGVKD. With 4 bases removed from V and 6 bases from J, the gap between germline ends came to 16 bases.

The sequenced sample consisted of blood. V gene TRBV10-3 combines with J gene TRBJ2-1; D may be TRBD1 (6 bases). The sequence came from a woman aged 25 to 45 with Graves' hyperthyroidism that later progressed to Graves' ophthalmopathy. For the CDR3, the DNA is TGTGCCATCAGTGCTGGGGCCCTAGGGGGCAATGAGCAGTTCTTC. It specifies CAISAGALGGNEQFF.